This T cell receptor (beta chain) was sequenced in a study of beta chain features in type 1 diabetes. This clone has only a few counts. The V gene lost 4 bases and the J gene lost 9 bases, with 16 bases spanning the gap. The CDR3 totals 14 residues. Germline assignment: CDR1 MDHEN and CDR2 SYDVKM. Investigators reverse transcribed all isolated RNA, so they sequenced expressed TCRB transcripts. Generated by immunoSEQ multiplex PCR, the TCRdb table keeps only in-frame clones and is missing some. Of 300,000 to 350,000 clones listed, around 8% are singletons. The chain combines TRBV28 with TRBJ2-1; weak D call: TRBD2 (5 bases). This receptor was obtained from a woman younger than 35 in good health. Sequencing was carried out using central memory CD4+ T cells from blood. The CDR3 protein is CASSSSGPSGEQFF. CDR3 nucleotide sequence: TGTGCCAGCAGTTCCAGCGGTCCATCCGGTGAGCAGTTCTTC.